Shown below are 17 T cell receptor beta chains from a single sample sequenced in a study of graft-versus-host responses after intestinal transplantation (dated by TCRdb to the early 2020s). Preparation of the library involved the immunoSEQ multiplex PCR assay. The table was pulled from immuneACCESS by TCRdb, which kept in-frame rearrangements only. Such tables lose some clones; where checked, under half of the loss comes from unresolved V genes, and the rest has no known cause. The sample records approximately 13,000 clones, approximately 36% of which are singletons. Of the sample, roughly 2.3% falls within the top ten clones. Taken with the paper, the label for time point translates to: cells obtained before transplantation from donor or recipient. In mixed lymphocyte reactions, about 200,000 CFSE-labeled pre-transplant responders were plated with about 200,000 irradiated violet-dye-labeled stimulators and cultured for 5 to 6 days.

The starting material was alloreactive CD8+ T cells from a mixed lymphocyte reaction culture, obtained before intestinal transplant. This sample's cell subset or site label indicates: CFSE-low proliferating T cells sorted from approximately 6-day pre-transplant mixed lymphocyte reaction (GvH or HvG direction). These receptors all come from a human patient who received an intestinal transplant.

This clone counts as medium-sized (0.01 to 0.1%). V gene TRBV13 combines with J gene TRBJ2-3; D not certain. The CDR3 covers 13 residues. CDR1 PRHDT and CDR2 FYEKMQ come from the germline V gene (reference sequence). V was shortened by 1 base and J by 4 bases, with 6 bases between the two germline ends. The DNA of the CDR3 is TGTGCCAGCAGCTTAGAGGGCCCAGATACGCAGTATTTT. Protein product: CASSLEGPDTQYF.

The rearrangement uses TRBV23-1 and TRBJ2-7, with 9 bases identical to TRBD2. TRBV23-1 is annotated as an ORF whose role is uncertain. With V trimmed by 3 bases and J by 7 bases, 10 bases remained unmatched. The CDR3 runs 15 residues. CDR3 nucleotide sequence: TGCGCCAGCAGTCATCTTAGCGGGGGCCTACGGGAGCAGTACTTC. This encodes CASSHLSGGLREQYF.

This clone occurred a few times. V is TRBV10-2 and J is TRBJ1-2; possible D gene TRBD1, 5 bases. The CDR3 is 11 amino acids. Germline V gene data show CDR1 as WSHSY and CDR2 as SAAADI. Between the trimmed V and J ends, which lost 3 bases and 7 bases, there was a span of 6 bases. CDR3 coding DNA: TGCGCCAGCAGTGATGGGGGTGGCTACACCTTC. Translation gives CASSDGGGYTF.

This sequence joins TRBV4-1 and TRBJ1-5; D gene unclear. The germline V gene has CDR1 MGHRA and CDR2 YSYEKL. This CDR3 is built from 13 residues. V gave up 0 bases and J gave up 7 bases, with 7 bases separating them. The CDR3 DNA reads as TGCGCCAGCAGCCAAGATCTTTCGCAGCCCCAGCATTTT. Residues: CASSQDLSQPQHF.

The gene calls are TRBV19 and TRBJ2-1; the D gene is possibly TRBD2 (6 bases). With 1 base removed from V and 6 bases from J, the gap between germline ends came to 7 bases. Germline V CDR1 and CDR2: LNHDA, SQIVND (reference sequence). The CDR3 sequence is 13 residues long. The CDR3 DNA reads as TGTGCCAGTAGTATAGCAGCGGGCAATGAGCAGTTCTTC. Encoded protein: CASSIAAGNEQFF.

The rearrangement uses TRBV5-6 and TRBJ2-2; possibly TRBD2 for D (6 bases). CDR3 length equals 13 residues. V was clipped by 4 bases and J by 11 bases, with 15 bases between them. Germline assignment: CDR1 SGHDT and CDR2 YYEEEE. The CDR3 loop is CASSAGTARELFF. The CDR3 nucleotides read TGTGCCAGCAGCGCGGGGACCGCGCGAGAGCTGTTTTTT.

This clone turned up a few times. The chain carries TRBV4-1 and TRBJ1-6; no definite D call. The V and J ends lost 7 bases and 0 bases respectively, with 10 bases between them. The CDR3 extends over 15 amino acids. CDR1 is MGHRA and CDR2 is YSYEKL in the germline V gene. The CDR3 protein is CASTLASSYNSPLHF. In DNA form, the CDR3 reads TGCGCCAGCACCCTCGCGAGCTCCTATAATTCACCCCTCCACTTT.

This clone was recorded once. The chain has TRBV7-7 and TRBJ2-5; D remains ambiguous. Germline CDR1 is SSHAT and CDR2 is FNYEAQ (reference sequence). Deletions cut 3 bases from V and 5 bases from J, with 13 bases between. The CDR3 has 14 residues. CDR3: CASSLGLDGETQYF. The CDR3 DNA sequence: TGTGCCAGCAGCTTGGGCCTAGACGGGGAGACCCAGTACTTC.

J is TRBJ1-1 and V is TRBV4-1; D uncertain. The V gene lost 1 base and the J gene lost 0 bases, with 6 bases spanning the gap. Germline V gene lookup returns CDR1 MGHRA and CDR2 YSYEKL. CDR3 size: 14 residues. The CDR3 protein is CASSQVGMNTEAFF. The CDR3, as DNA: TGCGCCAGCAGCCAAGTTGGTATGAACACTGAAGCTTTCTTT.

The rearrangement links TRBV4-2 to TRBJ1-1; no clear D. Germline-derived CDR1 and CDR2 are LGHNA and YNFKEQ. Trimming took 1 base from V and 8 from J, leaving 17 bases between them. The length of the CDR3 is 15 residues. The CDR3 nucleotides read TGTGCCAGCAGCCAAGTTCTCAACGAAGCAGGCGAAGCTTTCTTT. Translated: CASSQVLNEAGEAFF.

This clone was seen only a few times. This chain links TRBV29-1 with TRBJ1-2; TRBD1 matches 8 bases. This CDR3 is 13 amino acids long. The V gene end was trimmed by 6 bases and the J gene end by 0 bases; junction bases not matched to a gene: 3. Germline V gene sequence: CDR1 SQVTM, CDR2 ANQGSEA. The CDR3 region has the DNA TGCAGCGTATGGGACAGGCCTAACTATGGCTACACCTTC. Protein: CSVWDRPNYGYTF.

This clone appeared a few times. The chain recombines TRBV12-5 with TRBJ1-2; possible D gene TRBD1, 5 bases. The V and J ends lost 4 bases and 6 bases respectively, with 21 bases between them. In germline, CDR1 is LGHNT, CDR2 FRNRAP. The CDR3 extends over 16 amino acids. CDR3 in DNA: TGTGCTAGTGGTTGGGGCCCCCCGGGGACGGTTGATGGCTACACCTTC. Its translation: CASGWGPPGTVDGYTF.

J is TRBJ2-3 and V is TRBV5-1; a possible D gene is TRBD2 (6 bases). The V gene lost 3 bases and the J gene lost 5 bases, with 13 bases spanning the gap. Looked up from germline, CDR1 is SGHRS and CDR2 is YFSETQ. The CDR3 has 14 amino acids. CDR3 in DNA: TGCGCCAGCAGCTCGGGCCTGGGGGGAGATACGCAGTATTTT. This gives the protein CASSSGLGGDTQYF.

V usage is TRBV6-6 and J usage is TRBJ2-1; D tentatively reads TRBD1 or TRBD2 (6 bases each). Germline values: CDR1 MNHNY, CDR2 SVGAGI (reference sequence). CDR3 length: 14 residues. Trimming removed 7 bases at V and 0 bases at J, with 10 bases between. The CDR3 spells CASNEGGSYNEQFF. CDR3 DNA sequence: TGTGCCAGCAATGAGGGGGGCTCCTACAATGAGCAGTTCTTC.

This chain uses TRBV6-1 with TRBJ2-7; tentatively, D is TRBD2 (6 bases). Looked up from germline, CDR1 is MNHNS and CDR2 is SASEGT. Trimming pared 3 bases from V and 7 bases from J, leaving 10 bases between. The CDR3 runs to 12 residues. Here the CDR3 reads CASSERETEQYF. The CDR3 nucleotides are TGTGCCAGCAGTGAGCGGGAAACAGAGCAGTACTTC.

The chain joins TRBV9 to TRBJ1-4; D ambiguous. Deletions cut 0 bases from V and 7 bases from J, with 16 bases between. CDR1 and CDR2 (germline): SGDLS, YYNGEE. This CDR3 region has 16 residues. The CDR3 DNA reads TGTGCCAGCAGCGTAGATATCGGACTCCGGGGTGAAAAACTGTTTTTT. It yields the protein CASSVDIGLRGEKLFF.

This clone was found a few times. The chain has TRBV7-9 and TRBJ2-3, with D perhaps matching TRBD2 (6 bases). V lost 1 base, J lost 0 bases, and 8 bases lay in between. Germline loops: CDR1 SEHNR, CDR2 FQNEAQ (reference sequence). The length of the CDR3 is 15 residues. The CDR3 sequence: CASSLGDSSTDTQYF. For the CDR3, the DNA is TGTGCCAGCAGCTTAGGGGACTCAAGCACAGATACGCAGTATTTT.